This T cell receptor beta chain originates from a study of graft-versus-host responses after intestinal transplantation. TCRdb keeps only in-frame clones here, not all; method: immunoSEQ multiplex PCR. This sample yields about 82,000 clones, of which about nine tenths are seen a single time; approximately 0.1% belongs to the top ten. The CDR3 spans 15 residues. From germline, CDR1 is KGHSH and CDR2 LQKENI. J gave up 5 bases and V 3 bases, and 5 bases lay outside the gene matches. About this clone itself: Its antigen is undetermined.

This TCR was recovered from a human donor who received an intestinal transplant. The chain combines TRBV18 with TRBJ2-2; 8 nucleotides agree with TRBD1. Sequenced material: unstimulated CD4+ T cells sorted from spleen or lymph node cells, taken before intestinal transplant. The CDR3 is CASSPGRTGTGELFF. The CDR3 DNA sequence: TGTGCCAGCTCACCCGGTCGGACAGGGACCGGGGAGCTGTTTTTT.